This T cell receptor (beta chain) was sequenced in a study of blood T cell repertoires in COVID-19. J was trimmed by 7 bases and V by 6 bases; bases with no gene match: 11. Germline V gene lookup returns CDR1 SGHTA and CDR2 FQGNSA. The CDR3 spans 16 residues. The repertoire was sequenced with immunoSEQ multiplex PCR; TCRdb's copy has only in-frame clones and lacks some. The sample includes 90,000 to 120,000 clones, over 60% of them seen just once. J is TRBJ2-5 and V is TRBV7-2, with 13 bases aligning to TRBD2. The sequencing input was peripheral blood. The receptor was isolated from a man in his 70s with acute or convalescent COVID-19. As DNA, the CDR3 is TGTGCCAGCAGTCTTTGGACTAGCGGGGGATTCGGGACCCAGTACTTC. It encodes CASSLWTSGGFGTQYF.